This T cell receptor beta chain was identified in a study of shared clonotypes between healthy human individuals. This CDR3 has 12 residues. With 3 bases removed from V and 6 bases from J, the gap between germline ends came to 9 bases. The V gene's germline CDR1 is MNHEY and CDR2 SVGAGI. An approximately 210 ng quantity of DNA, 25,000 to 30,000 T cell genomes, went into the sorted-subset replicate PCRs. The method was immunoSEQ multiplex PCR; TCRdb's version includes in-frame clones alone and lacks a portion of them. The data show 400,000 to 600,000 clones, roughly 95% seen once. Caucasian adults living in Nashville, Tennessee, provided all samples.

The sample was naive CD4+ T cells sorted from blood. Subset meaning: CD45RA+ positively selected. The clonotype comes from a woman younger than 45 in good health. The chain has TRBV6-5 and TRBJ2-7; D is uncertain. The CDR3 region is CASSYRPGEQYF. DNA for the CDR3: TGTGCCAGCAGTTATCGCCCGGGCGAGCAGTACTTC.